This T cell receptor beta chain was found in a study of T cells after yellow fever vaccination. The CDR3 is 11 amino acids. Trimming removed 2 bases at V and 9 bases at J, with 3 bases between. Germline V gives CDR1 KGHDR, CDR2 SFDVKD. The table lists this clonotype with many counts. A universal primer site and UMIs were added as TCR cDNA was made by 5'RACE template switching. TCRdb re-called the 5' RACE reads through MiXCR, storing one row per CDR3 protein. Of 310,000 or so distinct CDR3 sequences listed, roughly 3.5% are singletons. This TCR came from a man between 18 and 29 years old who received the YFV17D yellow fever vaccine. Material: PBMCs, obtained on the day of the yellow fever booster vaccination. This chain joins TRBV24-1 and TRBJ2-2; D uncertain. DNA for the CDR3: TGTGCCACCAGTGATTCTAGGGAGCTGTTTTTT. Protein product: CATSDSRELFF.